Presented here are 9 T cell receptor beta chains from one specimen sequenced in a study of shared clonotypes between healthy human individuals. The naive CD8 subset, CD45RO-negative cells positively selected for CCR7, excluded terminally differentiated effector memory CD45RA+ cells. Data came from immunoSEQ multiplex PCR; TCRdb stores just in-frame clones and leaves some out. In the table there are roughly 590,000 clones, around 95% of which are singletons. Sequencing used naive CD8+ T cells sorted from blood. The source of these receptors is a woman aged 30 to 39 in good health.

The V call is TRBV29-1, the J call TRBJ2-2; the D gene is possibly TRBD2 (7 bases). This CDR3 has 15 residues. Per the germline V gene, CDR1 is SQVTM and CDR2 is ANQGSEA. V lost 4 bases, J lost 4 bases, and 16 bases lay in between. CDR3 sequence: CSVGYRGAVTGELFF. The CDR3 bases are TGCAGCGTTGGTTACCGGGGGGCAGTCACCGGGGAGCTGTTTTTT.

The rearrangement joins TRBV28 to TRBJ2-7; 11 nucleotides align to TRBD2. Germline V gene sequence: CDR1 MDHEN, CDR2 SYDVKM. The J segment lost 1 base and the V segment lost 11 bases, leaving 22 bases of the junction unmatched. CDR3 length: 19 residues. The CDR3 loop is CASLRPTSGELGVSYEQYF. The CDR3 nucleotides are TGTGCCTCCCTGAGGCCGACTAGCGGGGAGCTTGGAGTGTCCTACGAGCAGTACTTC.

J is TRBJ2-1 and V is TRBV7-2; TRBD1 matches at 10 bases. The germline V gene encodes CDR1 SGHTA and CDR2 FQGNSA. The CDR3 is 14 residues long. Unmatched junction bases numbered 7, after V lost 6 bases and J lost 8 bases. The DNA of the CDR3 is TGTGCCAGCAGGATGGGACAGGGGATCGATGAGCAGTTCTTC. This sequence encodes CASRMGQGIDEQFF.

The V call is TRBV5-4, the J call TRBJ1-4, with unresolved D. CDR1 SGHNT and CDR2 YYREEE come from the germline V gene (reference sequence). Trimming stripped 10 bases from V and 6 bases from J, with 19 bases between. The CDR3 length is 14 residues. CDR3 sequence: CAAIMLGGDEKLFF. Written as DNA, the CDR3 is TGTGCCGCCATAATGCTAGGCGGCGATGAAAAACTGTTTTTT.

The chain employs TRBV5-8 and TRBJ2-7, with 7 bases matching TRBD2. Germline V gives CDR1 SGHTS, CDR2 YDEGEE. The CDR3 sequence is 15 residues long. Losses at the gene ends were 0 bases for V and 5 bases for J; bases not matched to a gene: 8. CDR3 in DNA: TGTGCCAGCAGCTTGGCTTTCGGGGGGATTGACGAGCAGTACTTC. Its protein product is CASSLAFGGIDEQYF.

This chain connects TRBV27 to TRBJ2-3, with 7 bases fitting TRBD1. Germline V lookup: CDR1 MNHEY, CDR2 SMNVEV (reference sequence). V lost 6 bases and J lost 2; bases outside the gene matches: 2. The CDR3 is made up of 13 amino acids. The CDR3 loop reads CASSGQATDTQYF. For the CDR3, the DNA is TGTGCCAGCAGCGGACAGGCCACAGATACGCAGTATTTT.

The chain combines TRBV6-4 with TRBJ2-3, with 12 bases matching TRBD2. The CDR3 extends over 15 amino acids. Trimming removed 6 bases from V and 2 bases from J; junction bases left unmatched: 3. Per germline, CDR1 MRHNA and CDR2 SNTAGT. The CDR3 here is CASRGLAGPTDTQYF. CDR3 bases: TGTGCCAGCAGAGGACTAGCGGGGCCCACAGATACGCAGTATTTT.

The chain carries TRBV7-6 and TRBJ1-3; perhaps TRBD1 as D (5 bases). The germline V and J ends were trimmed by 5 bases and 0 bases, with 14 bases remaining between them. The CDR3 is 16 amino acids. Germline V gives CDR1 SGHVS, CDR2 FNYEAQ. CDR3: CASSLLIGDSGNTIYF. The CDR3 nucleotides are TGTGCCAGCAGCCTCCTGATAGGGGACTCTGGAAACACCATATATTTT.

This chain connects TRBV6-1 to TRBJ2-7; TRBD2 agrees at 8 bases. Germline values: CDR1 MNHNS, CDR2 SASEGT. The CDR3 sequence is 15 residues long. V lost 8 bases, J lost 0 bases, and 9 bases stayed unmatched. CDR3 region: CASAGGAGDSYEQYF. The CDR3 nucleotides read TGTGCCAGCGCCGGGGGAGCGGGAGACTCCTACGAGCAGTACTTC.